Listed here are 6 T cell receptor beta chains from one sample, sequenced in a study of control samples from healthy donors and cancer patients. Profiled with immunoSEQ multiplex PCR; TCRdb holds only in-frame clones, not every one. The table records around 150,000 clones, 88% of them present only once. The specimen was blood. The source of these receptors is a man younger than 35 in good health.

The J gene is TRBJ2-5, the V gene TRBV14; D uncertain. The germline V and J ends were trimmed by 3 bases and 2 bases, with 7 bases remaining between them. This CDR3 is 13 amino acids long. Germline CDR1 and CDR2: SGHDN and FVKESK. CDR3 region: CASSQNEQETQYF. The CDR3 nucleotides are TGTGCCAGCAGCCAGAACGAGCAAGAGACCCAGTACTTC.

J is TRBJ2-7 and V is TRBV12-3 or TRBV12-4; either TRBD1 or TRBD2 may supply D (5 bases each). The ends were cut back, 4 bases at V and 7 bases at J, with 14 bases in the middle. The CDR3 has 13 residues. The CDR3 sequence: CASSSGTLSEQYF. CDR3 DNA: TGTGCCAGCAGTTCCGGGACGCTATCAGAGCAGTACTTC.

V gene TRBV18 combines with J gene TRBJ1-2, with TRBD1 matching 12 bases. Germline trimming cut 4 bases from V and 0 bases from J; bases unmatched to any gene: 9. CDR1 is KGHSH, CDR2 LQKENI, per germline. This CDR3 is 18 amino acids long. The CDR3 loop is CASSQTGTGGSTNYGYTF. DNA of the CDR3: TGTGCCAGCTCACAAACCGGGACAGGGGGCTCCACTAACTATGGCTACACCTTC.

This rearrangement joins TRBV6-5 to TRBJ2-5; D unclear. There are 15 residues in the CDR3. The germline V gene has CDR1 MNHEY and CDR2 SVGAGI. The V end was cut by 0 bases, the J end by 1 base, with 9 bases between. CDR3 residues: CASSYSSGSQETQYF. In nucleotides, the CDR3 is TGTGCCAGCAGTTACTCTTCCGGGTCCCAAGAGACCCAGTACTTC.

This clone occurred once. This rearrangement joins TRBV6-2 or TRBV6-3 to TRBJ2-3; TRBD2 matches 9 bases. CDR1 and CDR2 from the germline V gene are MNHEY and SVGEGT. This CDR3 has 17 amino acids. V gave up 0 bases and J gave up 3 bases; unmatched junction bases: 7. CDR3 protein: CASSYSPSGDWTDTQYF. The CDR3, as DNA: TGTGCCAGCAGTTACTCGCCTAGCGGGGATTGGACAGATACGCAGTATTTT.

This rearrangement joins TRBV24-1 to TRBJ1-2, with no clear D. The CDR3 has 14 amino acids. Germline V gene sequence: CDR1 KGHDR, CDR2 SFDVKD. V was trimmed by 0 bases and J by 2 bases, leaving 6 bases between them. This chain's CDR3 is CATSDLGKNYGYTF. Written as DNA, the CDR3 is TGTGCCACCAGTGATTTGGGCAAGAACTATGGCTACACCTTC.